The entry below gives a single T cell receptor (beta chain) sequence along with its context. This sample stems from a study of PD-L1 blockade in urothelial cancer. Study-level background: Male sex and bladder-origin urothelial cancer characterized about 85% of the 29 patients.

The table came from immunoSEQ multiplex PCR; TCRdb's copy has only in-frame clones and leaves some out. The profile covers 85,000 to 90,000 clones, with approximately 88% appearing a single time and roughly 0.99% taken by the ten largest. The time point was: pretreatment peripheral blood. Germline assignment: CDR1 MNHNS and CDR2 SASEGT. Trimming shortened V by 3 bases and J by 9 bases, and 9 bases separated the two germline ends. This CDR3 comprises 11 residues. This TCR came from an elderly woman with urothelial cancer. Sequences were derived from PBMCs, sampled around atezolizumab (anti-PD-L1) treatment. The chain combines TRBV6-1 with TRBJ2-7; D may be TRBD2 (6 bases). The CDR3 is CASSELGGQYF. In DNA form, the CDR3 reads TGTGCCAGCAGTGAGCTCGGGGGGCAGTACTTC.